This T cell receptor (beta chain) originates from a study of regulatory T cells in long-lasting Graves disease. Time point defined: newly diagnosed GD, antithyroid drugs for less than 3 months. The TCR library was prepared using RNA isolated from PBMCs. This clonotype was seen repeatedly, ten times or more. Its specificity is unknown. The TCR beta library used iRepertoire HTBI primers with Arm-PCR amplification of CDR3. TCRdb used MiXCR to reprocess the multiplex PCR reads, holding one entry per CDR3 protein. The data hold some 490,000 distinct CDR3 sequences, with approximately 12% observed a single time. General study points: Persistent Graves' disease cases displayed lower TCR diversity than newly diagnosed ones.

The same data also contributed to another study, on T cells in Graves' hyperthyroidism and ophthalmopathy. As that report states: The TCR CDR3 first-round RT-PCR relied on the HTBI primer set.

The sample consisted of peripheral blood mononuclear cells (PBMCs), taken at new diagnosis, from a patient treated with antithyroid drugs. The TCR was taken from a woman aged 25 to 39 with Graves disease.

The CDR3 spells CASSVDAGGGDTQYF. The CDR3, as DNA: TGTGCCAGCAGCGTTGACGCGGGAGGGGGAGATACGCAGTATTTT. V is TRBV9 and J is TRBJ2-3; 9 positions agree with TRBD2. The CDR3 consists of 15 residues. CDR1 and CDR2 from the germline V gene are SGDLS and YYNGEE. Unmatched junction bases numbered 6, after V lost 2 bases and J lost 5 bases.